This passage covers 28 T cell receptor beta chains from one sample sequenced in a study of blood T cell repertoires in COVID-19. Libraries were prepared by immunoSEQ multiplex PCR; TCRdb keeps only in-frame clonotypes and omits some of them. The profile covers 310,000 or so clones, with around 88% appearing a single time and roughly 6.3% taken by the ten largest. The sequenced sample was PBMCs or T cells enriched from blood (not recorded which). The receptors were gathered from a middle-aged woman who had recovered from COVID-19.

This chain links TRBV18 with TRBJ2-7; D is possibly TRBD1 (7 bases). The ends were cut back, 6 bases at V and 2 bases at J, with 11 bases in the middle. The CDR3 has 13 amino acids. Per germline, CDR1 KGHSH and CDR2 LQKENI. This chain's CDR3 is CASSDREAYEQYF. The CDR3 nucleotides read TGTGCCAGCTCCGACAGGGAGGCCTACGAGCAGTACTTC.

The chain combines TRBV13 with TRBJ2-3, with TRBD2 matching over 15 bases. V shed 3 bases, J shed 1 base, and the junction held 17 bases outside the gene matches. The CDR3 covers 22 residues. From germline, CDR1 is PRHDT and CDR2 FYEKMQ (reference sequence). CDR3: CASSFSTQGLAGGTICTDTQYF. CDR3 nucleotide sequence: TGTGCCAGCAGCTTTTCGACTCAGGGACTAGCGGGAGGTACCATCTGCACAGATACGCAGTATTTT.

The V and J genes are TRBV7-2 and TRBJ2-2; TRBD1 aligns across 8 bases. Looked up from germline, CDR1 is SGHTA and CDR2 is FQGNSA. The CDR3 spans 14 residues. V lost 4 bases to trimming and J lost 7 bases; unmatched junction nucleotides: 5. CDR3 protein: CASSWYRGNGELFF. In DNA form, the CDR3 reads TGTGCCAGCAGCTGGTACAGGGGGAACGGGGAGCTGTTTTTT.

The table lists this clone with a few counts. V and J are TRBV7-3 and TRBJ2-7, with 9 positions matching TRBD2. The trim removed 5 bases at V and 1 base at J, leaving 9 bases unmatched. In germline, CDR1 is SGHTA, CDR2 FQGTGA. The CDR3 length is 16 residues. CDR3 nucleotide sequence: TGTGCCAGCAGCCCCGGCGGGGGGGATCAATCCTACGAGCAGTACTTC. This gives the protein CASSPGGGDQSYEQYF.

The V gene is TRBV9, the J gene TRBJ2-1, with 7 bases lining up with TRBD2. Germline values: CDR1 SGDLS, CDR2 YYNGEE. The V segment lost 3 bases and the J segment 6 bases; nucleotides outside the gene matches: 18. The CDR3 consists of 18 residues. CDR3 coding DNA: TGTGCCAGCAGCGGCCCGTACGGTCCGCAGCGGGAAGGCAATGAGCAGTTCTTC. This encodes CASSGPYGPQREGNEQFF. Using reference TRBV9 and TRBJ2-1 for the parts outside the CDR3, the full variable domain is DSGVTQTPKHLITATGQRVTLRCSPRSGDLSVYWYQQSLDQGLQFLIQYYNGEERAKGNILERFSAQQFPDLHSELNLSSLELGDSALYFCASSGPYGPQREGNEQFFGPGTRLTVL.

J is TRBJ2-5 and V is TRBV9; D gene ambiguous. Germline CDR1 reads SGDLS; CDR2 reads YYNGEE. The V and J ends lost 4 bases and 5 bases respectively, with 6 bases between them. CDR3 length equals 11 residues. The CDR3 reads CASSSAETQYF. CDR3 sequence (DNA): TGTGCCAGCAGCTCCGCGGAGACCCAGTACTTC.

This clone was observed once. The chain employs TRBV3-1 (or the pseudogene TRBV3-2) and TRBJ2-7, with D unresolved. Trimming shortened V by 0 bases and J by 4 bases, and 7 bases separated the two germline ends. Per the germline V gene, CDR1 is LGHDT and CDR2 is YNNKEL (reference sequence). CDR3 size: 13 residues. The CDR3, as DNA: TGTGCCAGCAGCCAAGAGACTTGTTACGAGCAGTACTTC. Its translation: CASSQETCYEQYF.

Points on this clone: A junction boundary mismatches the germline segment, possibly from a read error. This rearrangement joins TRBV7-8 to TRBJ1-2; D is unclear. CDR3 length: 18 amino acids. CDR1 is SGHVS, CDR2 FQNEAQ, per germline. CDR3 protein: CDSSLVPYSGLPGYGYTF. The CDR3 nucleotides read TGTGACAGCAGCTTAGTACCCTACAGCGGACTACCGGGCTATGGCTACACCTTC.

This chain connects TRBV6-5 to TRBJ2-3; 11 positions agree with TRBD2. Trimming cost V 8 bases and J 7 bases; bases outside gene matches: 8. The CDR3 consists of 14 residues. The germline V gene encodes CDR1 MNHEY and CDR2 SVGAGI. The CDR3 DNA reads as TGTGCCAGCGCCCCTAGCGGGAGGACTAATACGCAGTATTTT. It specifies CASAPSGRTNTQYF.

V gene TRBV27 combines with J gene TRBJ2-2; 8 nucleotides agree with TRBD1. The V segment lost 3 bases and the J segment 4 bases; nucleotides outside the gene matches: 4. Looked up from germline, CDR1 is MNHEY and CDR2 is SMNVEV (reference sequence). The CDR3 loop spans 15 amino acids. The CDR3, as DNA: TGTGCCAGCAGTTTCCGGACAGGGCGCACCGGGGAGCTGTTTTTT. Translated, it gives CASSFRTGRTGELFF.

This clone was counted once. V and J are TRBV30 and TRBJ1-1; no reliable D call. The CDR3 is 15 residues long. V lost 0 bases and J lost 0, with 11 bases in between. The germline gives CDR1 GTSNPN, CDR2 SVGIG (reference sequence). CDR3 residues: CAWSVRGLMNTEAFF. CDR3 bases: TGTGCCTGGAGTGTACGTGGCCTCATGAACACTGAAGCTTTCTTT.

This clone appeared a single time. The chain combines TRBV7-9 with TRBJ1-2, with D maybe TRBD1 (5 bases). V lost 5 bases, J lost 2 bases, and 18 bases lay in between. The CDR3 is 16 amino acids. Germline lookup yields CDR1 SEHNR and CDR2 FQNEAQ (reference sequence). The CDR3 spells CASSNPGGNRNYGYTF. CDR3 in DNA: TGTGCCAGCAGCAACCCGGGGGGGAATCGGAACTATGGCTACACCTTC.

V and J are TRBV2 and TRBJ2-3; 11 bases line up with TRBD2. V shed 7 bases and J 4 bases; nucleotides not matched to a gene: 4. Germline CDR1 SNHLY, CDR2 FYNNEI. The CDR3 consists of 14 residues. CDR3 nucleotides: TGTGCCAGCAAAACTAGCGGGAGCTCAGATACGCAGTATTTT. It specifies CASKTSGSSDTQYF.

J is TRBJ2-1 and V is TRBV10-1, with 7 bases lining up with TRBD2. Germline loops: CDR1 WNHNN, CDR2 SYGVQD (reference sequence). The CDR3 totals 16 residues. Trimming cost V 3 bases and J 10 bases; bases outside gene matches: 15. CDR3 in amino acids: CASSEVPGLRLGEQFF. CDR3 bases: TGCGCCAGCAGTGAAGTTCCGGGACTACGCCTGGGAGAGCAGTTCTTC.

The gene calls are TRBV14 and TRBJ2-3; D gene ambiguous. The length of the CDR3 is 12 residues. Germline CDR1 and CDR2: SGHDN and FVKESK. V lost 4 bases and J lost 4, with 6 bases in between. The CDR3 here is CASSPSSDTQYF. As DNA, the CDR3 is TGTGCCAGCAGCCCAAGCTCAGATACGCAGTATTTT. Full variable domain (rest looked up from reference TRBV14 and TRBJ2-3): EAGVTQFPSHSVIEKGQTVTLRCDPISGHDNLYWYRRVMGKEIKFLLHFVKESKQDESGMPNNRFLAERTGGTYSTLKVQPAELEDSGVYFCASSPSSDTQYFGPGTRLTVL.

The CDR3 protein is CASSDLLANTEAFF. The CDR3 bases are TGTGCCAGCAGTGACTTACTTGCAAACACTGAAGCTTTCTTT. The chain carries TRBV2 and TRBJ1-1; D is ambiguous. Trimming took 3 bases from V and 2 from J, leaving 10 bases between them. There are 14 residues in the CDR3. Germline CDR1 is SNHLY and CDR2 is FYNNEI.

The chain uses TRBV5-3 and TRBJ2-1, with D unclear. TRBV5-3 is assigned to the ORF class and has an uncertain function. Trimming stripped 0 bases from V and 4 bases from J, with 14 bases between. The CDR3 covers 16 residues. Written as DNA, the CDR3 is TGTGCCAGAAGCTTGGGTAGTTTATCGACTTACAATGAGCAGTTCTTC. It is translated as CARSLGSLSTYNEQFF.

The chain carries TRBV30 and TRBJ2-7; 12 bases align to TRBD2. CDR1 is GTSNPN and CDR2 is SVGIG in the germline V gene (reference sequence). J lost 4 bases, V lost 4 bases, and 5 bases had no gene match. The CDR3 runs 14 residues. CDR3 in amino acids: CAWTPGTSGYEQYF. The CDR3 bases are TGTGCCTGGACCCCGGGGACTAGCGGGTACGAGCAGTACTTC.

V is TRBV7-3 and J is TRBJ1-1; 8 bases are a match to TRBD1. This CDR3 region has 15 residues. The J segment lost 4 bases and the V segment lost 5 bases, leaving 9 bases of the junction unmatched. In germline, CDR1 is SGHTA, CDR2 FQGTGA. In DNA, the CDR3 is TGTGCCAGCAGCCGAACCGGACAGGGAGTCACTGAAGCTTTCTTT. It is translated as CASSRTGQGVTEAFF.

The CDR3 sequence is CAISAAGMNTEAFF. CDR3 coding DNA: TGTGCCATCAGTGCGGCAGGGATGAACACTGAAGCTTTCTTT. The J gene is TRBJ1-1, the V gene TRBV10-3; tentatively, D is TRBD1 (5 bases). V lost 4 bases and J 0 bases, leaving 9 bases between the germline ends. CDR3 length equals 14 residues. Germline V CDR1 and CDR2: ENHRY, SYGVKD.

The chain carries TRBV18 and TRBJ1-3, with 7 bases fitting TRBD1. The germline CDR1 and CDR2 sequences are KGHSH and LQKENI. There are 15 residues in the CDR3. With V trimmed by 2 bases and J by 2 bases, 3 bases remained unmatched. In DNA, the CDR3 is TGTGCCAGCTCACCAGGACAGGAAACTGGAAACACCATATATTTT. This sequence encodes CASSPGQETGNTIYF.

The rearrangement joins TRBV30 to TRBJ1-4; 8 nucleotides agree with TRBD1. The junction had 8 bases not matched to a gene; V was cut back by 4 bases and J by 10 bases. Germline lookup yields CDR1 GTSNPN and CDR2 SVGIG (reference sequence). The CDR3 length is 13 residues. The CDR3 DNA reads TGTGCCTGGAAGTCCTCCGGGACAGGAAAACTGTTTTTT. Encoded protein: CAWKSSGTGKLFF.

The J gene is TRBJ2-7, the V gene TRBV28; D is possibly TRBD1 (5 bases). CDR3 size: 14 residues. CDR1 and CDR2 from the germline V gene are MDHEN and SYDVKM. Trimming removed 2 bases from V and 0 bases from J, with 8 bases in between. CDR3 protein: CASSLGAVSYEQYF. As DNA, the CDR3 is TGTGCCAGCAGTTTAGGGGCAGTCTCCTACGAGCAGTACTTC.

The rearrangement uses TRBV6-2 or TRBV6-3 and TRBJ2-7, with 7 positions matching TRBD2. This CDR3 spans 16 amino acids. The germline V gene encodes CDR1 MNHEY and CDR2 SVGEGT. Losses at the gene ends were 0 bases for V and 5 bases for J; bases not matched to a gene: 10. CDR3 in amino acids: CASSYSSREDRDEQYF. Written as DNA, the CDR3 is TGTGCCAGCAGTTACTCGAGTCGGGAGGACCGGGACGAGCAGTACTTC.

The chain has TRBV5-1 and TRBJ1-1; D is uncertain. This CDR3 comprises 13 residues. Trimming shortened V by 0 bases and J by 2 bases, and 5 bases separated the two germline ends. Germline CDR1 reads SGHRS; CDR2 reads YFSETQ. CDR3 bases: TGCGCCAGCAGCTTGGGCCTAAACACTGAAGCTTTCTTT. Translating it yields CASSLGLNTEAFF.

The V gene is TRBV13, the J gene TRBJ1-6; TRBD1 agrees at 10 bases. The CDR3 sequence is 15 residues long. Per the germline V gene, CDR1 is PRHDT and CDR2 is FYEKMQ (reference sequence). J was trimmed by 8 bases and V by 6 bases; bases with no gene match: 7. CDR3 region: CASRLTDRGDSPLHF. The CDR3 nucleotides are TGTGCCAGCAGGTTAACGGACAGGGGGGATTCACCCCTCCACTTT.

The rearrangement uses TRBV19 and TRBJ2-3; 8 bases are shared with TRBD2. The CDR3 has 16 amino acids. The J segment lost 1 base and the V segment lost 3 bases, leaving 6 bases of the junction unmatched. Looked up from germline, CDR1 is LNHDA and CDR2 is SQIVND (reference sequence). CDR3 sequence reads: CASSIEGREGTDTQYF. CDR3 bases: TGTGCCAGTAGTATCGAGGGGCGGGAGGGCACAGATACGCAGTATTTT.

V and J are TRBV7-9 and TRBJ1-1, with a possible D match to TRBD1 (5 bases). V lost 5 bases and J lost 1, with 14 bases in between. CDR3 size: 15 residues. The germline gives CDR1 SEHNR, CDR2 FQNEAQ (reference sequence). CDR3 nucleotides: TGTGCCAGCAGCACCCCGGGGGGAAAGAACACTGAAGCTTTCTTT. This encodes CASSTPGGKNTEAFF.